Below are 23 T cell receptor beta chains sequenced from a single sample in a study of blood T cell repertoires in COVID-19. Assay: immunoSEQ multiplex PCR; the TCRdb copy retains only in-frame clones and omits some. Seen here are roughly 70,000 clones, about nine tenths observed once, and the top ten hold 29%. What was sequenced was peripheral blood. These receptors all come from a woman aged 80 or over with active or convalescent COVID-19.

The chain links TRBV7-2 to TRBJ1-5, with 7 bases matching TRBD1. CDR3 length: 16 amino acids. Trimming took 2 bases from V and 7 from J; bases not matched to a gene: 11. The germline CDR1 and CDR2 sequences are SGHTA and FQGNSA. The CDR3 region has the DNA TGTGCCAGCAGCTTAAGATCAAGACAGGGTAGCCAGCCCCAGCATTTT. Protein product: CASSLRSRQGSQPQHF.

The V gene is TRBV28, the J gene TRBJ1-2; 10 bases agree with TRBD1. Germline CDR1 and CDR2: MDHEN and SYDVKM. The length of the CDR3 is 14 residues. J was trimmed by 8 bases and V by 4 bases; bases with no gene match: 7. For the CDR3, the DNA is TGTGCCAGCAGTTCGACAGTGGACAGGGGGGGCTACACCTTC. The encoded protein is CASSSTVDRGGYTF.

The CDR3 here is CASRKLLTGRTGELFF. CDR3 DNA: TGTGCCAGCAGAAAACTTCTGACAGGGAGGACCGGGGAGCTGTTTTTT. The chain joins TRBV7-9 to TRBJ2-2, with a tentative D call TRBD1 (7 bases). CDR3 length: 16 residues. V was cut by 6 bases and J by 5 bases, with 19 bases left in between. Germline V gene data show CDR1 as SEHNR and CDR2 as FQNEAQ (reference sequence).

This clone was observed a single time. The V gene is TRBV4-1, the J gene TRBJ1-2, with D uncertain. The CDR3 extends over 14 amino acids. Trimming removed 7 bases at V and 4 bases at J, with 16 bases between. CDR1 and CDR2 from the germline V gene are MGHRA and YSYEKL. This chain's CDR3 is CASTPSRDFYGYTF. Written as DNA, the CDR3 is TGCGCCAGCACCCCAAGTAGAGACTTCTATGGCTACACCTTC.

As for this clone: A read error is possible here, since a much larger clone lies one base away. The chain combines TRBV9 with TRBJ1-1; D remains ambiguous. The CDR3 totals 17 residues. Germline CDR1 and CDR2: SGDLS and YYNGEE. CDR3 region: CANSVEVDVRANTEAFF. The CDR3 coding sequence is TGTGCCAACAGCGTAGAGGTGGACGTGAGGGCGAACACTGAAGCTTTCTTT.

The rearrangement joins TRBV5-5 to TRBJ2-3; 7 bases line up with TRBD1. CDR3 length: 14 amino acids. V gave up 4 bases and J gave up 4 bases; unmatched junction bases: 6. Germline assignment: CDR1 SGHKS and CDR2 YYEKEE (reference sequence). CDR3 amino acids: CASSLDRAPDTQYF. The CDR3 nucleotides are TGTGCCAGCAGCCTCGACAGGGCACCAGATACGCAGTATTTT.

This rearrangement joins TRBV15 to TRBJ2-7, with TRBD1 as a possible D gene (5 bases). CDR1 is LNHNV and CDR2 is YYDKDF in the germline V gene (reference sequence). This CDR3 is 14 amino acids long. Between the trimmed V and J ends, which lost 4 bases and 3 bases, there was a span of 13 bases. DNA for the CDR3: TGTGCCACCAGCAAGGACACAAGATACTACGAGCAGTACTTC. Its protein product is CATSKDTRYYEQYF.

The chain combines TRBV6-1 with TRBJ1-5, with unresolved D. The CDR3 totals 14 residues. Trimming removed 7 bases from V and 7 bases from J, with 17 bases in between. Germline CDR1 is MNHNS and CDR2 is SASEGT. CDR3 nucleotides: TGTGCCAGCATCGCAGCGAGGGCGGGCCAGCCCCAGCATTTT. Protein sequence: CASIAARAGQPQHF.

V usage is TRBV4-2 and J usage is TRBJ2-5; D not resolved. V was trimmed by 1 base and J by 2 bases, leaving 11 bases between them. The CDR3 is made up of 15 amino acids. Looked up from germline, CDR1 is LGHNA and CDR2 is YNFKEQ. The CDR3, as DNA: TGTGCCAGCAGCCAAGGAAGTTCTACTCAAGAGACCCAGTACTTC. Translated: CASSQGSSTQETQYF.

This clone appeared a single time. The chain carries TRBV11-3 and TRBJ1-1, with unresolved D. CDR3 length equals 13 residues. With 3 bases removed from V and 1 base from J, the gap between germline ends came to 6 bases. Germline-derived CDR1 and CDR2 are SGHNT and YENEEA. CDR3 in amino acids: CASSFRSNTEAFF. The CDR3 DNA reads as TGTGCCAGCAGCTTTCGGTCGAACACTGAAGCTTTCTTT.

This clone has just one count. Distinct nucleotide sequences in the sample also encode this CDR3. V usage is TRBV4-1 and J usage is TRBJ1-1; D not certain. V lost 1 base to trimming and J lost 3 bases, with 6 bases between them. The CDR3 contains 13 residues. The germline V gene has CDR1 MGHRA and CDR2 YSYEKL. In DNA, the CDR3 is TGCGCCAGCAGCCAAGTGGCAGACACTGAAGCTTTCTTT. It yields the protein CASSQVADTEAFF.

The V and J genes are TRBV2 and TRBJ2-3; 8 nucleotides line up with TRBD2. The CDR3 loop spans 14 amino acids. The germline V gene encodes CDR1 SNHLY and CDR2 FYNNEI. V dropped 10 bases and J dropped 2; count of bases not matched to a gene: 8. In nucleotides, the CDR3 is TGTGCCACGGGGGCTAGCGGGTTCACAGATACGCAGTATTTT. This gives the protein CATGASGFTDTQYF. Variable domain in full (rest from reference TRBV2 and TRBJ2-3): EPEVTQTPSHQVTQMGQEVILRCVPISNHLYFYWYRQILGQKVEFLVSFYNNEISEKSEIFDDQFSVERPDGSNFTLKIRSTKLEDSAMYFCATGASGFTDTQYFGPGTRLTVL.

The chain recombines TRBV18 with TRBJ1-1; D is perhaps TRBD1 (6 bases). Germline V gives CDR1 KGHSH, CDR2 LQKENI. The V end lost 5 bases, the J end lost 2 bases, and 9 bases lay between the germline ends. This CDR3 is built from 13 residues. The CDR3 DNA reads TGTGCCAGCTCAACGACAGGTAACACTGAAGCTTTCTTT. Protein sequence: CASSTTGNTEAFF.

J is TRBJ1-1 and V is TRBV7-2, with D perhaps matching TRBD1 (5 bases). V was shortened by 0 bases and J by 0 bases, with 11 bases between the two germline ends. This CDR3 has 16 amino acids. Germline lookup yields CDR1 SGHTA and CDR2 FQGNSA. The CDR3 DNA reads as TGTGCCAGCAGCTTAGCTGCGGGACGGCTGAACACTGAAGCTTTCTTT. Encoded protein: CASSLAAGRLNTEAFF.

The CDR3 DNA follows: TGCGCCAGCAGCTTATCGGTGAACGGGGAGCTGTTTTTT. Translating it yields CASSLSVNGELFF. The genes are TRBV5-1 and TRBJ2-2, with D hard to call. From germline, CDR1 is SGHRS and CDR2 YFSETQ. Trimming pared 2 bases from V and 7 bases from J, leaving 9 bases between. This CDR3 spans 13 amino acids.

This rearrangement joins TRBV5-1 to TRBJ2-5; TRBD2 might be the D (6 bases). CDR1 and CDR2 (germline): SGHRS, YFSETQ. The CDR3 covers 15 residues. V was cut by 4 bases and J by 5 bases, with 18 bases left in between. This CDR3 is CASSPGDAGVETQYF. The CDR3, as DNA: TGCGCCAGCAGCCCGGGGGACGCTGGAGTGGAGACCCAGTACTTC.

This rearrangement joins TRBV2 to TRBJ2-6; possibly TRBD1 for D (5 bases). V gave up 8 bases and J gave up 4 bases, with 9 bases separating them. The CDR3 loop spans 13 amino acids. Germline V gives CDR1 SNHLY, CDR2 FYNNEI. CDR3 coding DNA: TGTGCCAGCTCGCAGGGCGGGGCCAACGTCCTGACTTTC. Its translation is CASSQGGANVLTF. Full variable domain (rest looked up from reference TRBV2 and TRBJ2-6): EPEVTQTPSHQVTQMGQEVILRCVPISNHLYFYWYRQILGQKVEFLVSFYNNEISEKSEIFDDQFSVERPDGSNFTLKIRSTKLEDSAMYFCASSQGGANVLTFGAGSRLTVL.

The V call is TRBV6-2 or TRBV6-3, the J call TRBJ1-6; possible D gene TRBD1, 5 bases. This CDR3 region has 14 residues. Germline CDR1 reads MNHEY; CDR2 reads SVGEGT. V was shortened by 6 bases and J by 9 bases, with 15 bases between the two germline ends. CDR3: CASSVRQGGSPLHF. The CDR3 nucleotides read TGTGCCAGCAGCGTCCGTCAGGGTGGTTCACCCCTCCACTTT.

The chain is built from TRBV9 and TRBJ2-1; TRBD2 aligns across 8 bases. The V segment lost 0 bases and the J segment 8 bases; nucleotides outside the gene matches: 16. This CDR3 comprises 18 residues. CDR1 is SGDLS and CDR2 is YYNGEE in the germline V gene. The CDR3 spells CASSVGPFNSGAWDEQFF. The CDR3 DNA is TGTGCCAGCAGCGTAGGGCCTTTTAATAGCGGGGCCTGGGATGAGCAGTTCTTC.

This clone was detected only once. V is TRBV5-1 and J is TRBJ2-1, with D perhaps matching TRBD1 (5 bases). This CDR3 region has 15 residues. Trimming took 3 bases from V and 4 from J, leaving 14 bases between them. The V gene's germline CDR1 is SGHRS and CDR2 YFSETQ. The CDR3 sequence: CASSWGPKTYNEQFF. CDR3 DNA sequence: TGCGCCAGCAGCTGGGGCCCTAAAACGTACAATGAGCAGTTCTTC.

CDR3 residues: CASSRQGANSPLHF. CDR3 DNA sequence: TGTGCCTCCTCCCGACAGGGGGCAAATTCACCCCTCCACTTT. The chain joins TRBV10-3 to TRBJ1-6; 10 bases are shared with TRBD1. V lost 11 bases to trimming and J lost 7 bases; unmatched junction nucleotides: 8. The CDR3 consists of 14 residues. Germline V lookup: CDR1 ENHRY, CDR2 SYGVKD.

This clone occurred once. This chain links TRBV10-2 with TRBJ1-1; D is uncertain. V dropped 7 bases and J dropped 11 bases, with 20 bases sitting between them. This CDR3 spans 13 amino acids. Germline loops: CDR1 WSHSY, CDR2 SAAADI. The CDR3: CASKKGTDRGAFF. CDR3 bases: TGCGCCAGCAAGAAGGGTACTGATCGCGGGGCTTTCTTT.

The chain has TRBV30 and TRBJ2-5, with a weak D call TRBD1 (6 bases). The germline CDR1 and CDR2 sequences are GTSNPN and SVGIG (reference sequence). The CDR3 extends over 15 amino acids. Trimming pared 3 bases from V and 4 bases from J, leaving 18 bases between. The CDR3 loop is CAWSRRAGEGETQYF. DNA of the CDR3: TGTGCCTGGAGCCGCAGAGCAGGGGAAGGAGAGACCCAGTACTTC.